Each of the 19 T cell receptor beta chains below was sequenced from the same sample in a study of blood T cells in healthy people across ages. Then a second PCR, running about 6 to 12 cycles, was carried out with a sample-barcoded 5' primer and a J-beta primer mix. TCRdb used MiXCR to reprocess the 5' RACE reads, holding one entry per CDR3 protein. This sample yields more than 1,400,000 distinct CDR3 sequences, of which about 40% are seen a single time; 7.9% belongs to the top ten. Sequencing used blood. The source is a woman between 18 and 29 years old in good health.

This clonotype was counted a few times. The CDR3 region is CSAKGSLGNEQFF. For the CDR3, the DNA is TGCAGTGCAAAGGGCTCCCTGGGCAATGAGCAGTTCTTC. The chain combines TRBV20-1 with TRBJ2-1; D uncertain. V lost 6 bases to trimming and J lost 6 bases, with 15 bases between them. The CDR3 has 13 residues. Germline CDR1 is DFQATT and CDR2 is SNEGSKA (reference sequence).

The CDR3 DNA reads TGCAGTGCTAGACCGGGCGGACTTTCAACGCAGTATTTT. Amino acids: CSARPGGLSTQYF. This chain connects TRBV20-1 to TRBJ2-3, with a tentative D call TRBD2 (5 bases). Trimming removed 2 bases at V and 9 bases at J, with 15 bases between. There are 13 residues in the CDR3. Germline V gene data show CDR1 as DFQATT and CDR2 as SNEGSKA (reference sequence).

The CDR3 region has the DNA TGTGCCAGCAACTGGACTAGCGGGGGTACAGATACGCAGTATTTT. This translates into CASNWTSGGTDTQYF. This chain connects TRBV7-3 to TRBJ2-3; 13 nucleotides line up with TRBD2. CDR1 and CDR2 (germline): SGHTA, FQGTGA. V gave up 7 bases and J gave up 3 bases; unmatched junction bases: 4. The CDR3 length is 15 residues.

The rearrangement uses TRBV20-1 and TRBJ1-1; 7 bases agree with TRBD1. The CDR3 extends over 20 amino acids. J was trimmed by 8 bases and V by 6 bases; bases with no gene match: 33. Germline V gives CDR1 DFQATT, CDR2 SNEGSKA (reference sequence). In nucleotides, the CDR3 is TGCAGTGCAGATGAACAGGGGAGGAGACGAGGGATCGGAAGCCCGGCCGAAGCTTTCTTT. As protein: CSADEQGRRRGIGSPAEAFF.

The J gene is TRBJ2-3, the V gene TRBV7-3; D gene ambiguous. CDR3 size: 13 residues. Germline CDR1 is SGHTA and CDR2 is FQGTGA. V shed 5 bases and J shed 2 bases, with 8 bases lying between them. Here the CDR3 DNA reads TGTGCCAGCAGCCGGGCCAACACAGATACGCAGTATTTT. This sequence encodes CASSRANTDTQYF.

This clonotype was seen more than once but under ten times. V and J are TRBV10-1 and TRBJ2-5; D not resolved. The J call may be in error: the DNA end matches TRBJ2-7 better. In germline, CDR1 is WNHNN, CDR2 SYGVQD (reference sequence). The CDR3 consists of 16 residues. CDR3 DNA: TGCGCCAGCAGAGATGTCCGACCCCCTGAGGAACACGAGCAGTACTTC. It specifies CASRDVRPPEEHEQYF.

This clonotype was seen a handful of times. The chain combines TRBV20-1 with TRBJ2-7; D assignment may be TRBD1 or TRBD2 (6 bases each). V was cut by 0 bases and J by 3 bases, with 21 bases left in between. The CDR3 loop spans 17 amino acids. Germline assignment: CDR1 DFQATT and CDR2 SNEGSKA (reference sequence). This chain's CDR3 is CSARDRGLSRGIYEQYF. The CDR3 DNA reads TGCAGTGCTAGAGATCGGGGGCTGAGCCGGGGGATCTACGAGCAGTACTTC.

This clonotype has just a few counts. The chain couples TRBV20-1 to TRBJ2-7, with a tentative D call TRBD2 (5 bases). Trimming pared 5 bases from V and 1 base from J, leaving 15 bases between. The CDR3 has 14 amino acids. CDR1 is DFQATT and CDR2 is SNEGSKA in the germline V gene (reference sequence). Here the CDR3 reads CSAAAGFGSYEQYF. CDR3 sequence (DNA): TGCAGTGCTGCTGCGGGTTTCGGGTCCTACGAGCAGTACTTC.

This sequence joins TRBV7-2 and TRBJ1-1; D not certain. The V end lost 1 base, the J end lost 3 bases, and 9 bases lay between the germline ends. The CDR3 runs 14 residues. Germline loops: CDR1 SGHTA, CDR2 FQGNSA. The CDR3: CASSLGNWDTEAFF. DNA of the CDR3: TGTGCCAGCAGCTTAGGGAATTGGGACACTGAAGCTTTCTTT.

This chain uses TRBV4-1 with TRBJ1-4; D unclear. Germline V gene data show CDR1 as MGHRA and CDR2 as YSYEKL. V was shortened by 1 base and J by 8 bases, with 8 bases between the two germline ends. The CDR3 spans 13 residues. CDR3 region: CASSQVWREKLFF. The DNA for the CDR3 is TGCGCCAGCAGCCAAGTCTGGCGGGAAAAACTGTTTTTT.

This clonotype has a count of ten or more. V gene TRBV5-6 combines with J gene TRBJ2-5, with a possible D match to TRBD2 (5 bases). From germline, CDR1 is SGHDT and CDR2 YYEEEE. The CDR3 loop spans 14 amino acids. Trimming removed 2 bases at V and 3 bases at J, with 11 bases between. The CDR3 loop reads CASSLSGAKETQYF. The CDR3, as DNA: TGTGCCAGCAGCTTAAGCGGAGCCAAAGAGACCCAGTACTTC.

V and J are TRBV20-1 and TRBJ2-5; perhaps D is TRBD1 or TRBD2 (6 bases each). Trimming left V 1 base short and J 4 bases short, with 19 bases between. Per the germline V gene, CDR1 is DFQATT and CDR2 is SNEGSKA (reference sequence). The CDR3 is 16 residues long. CDR3 loop: CSARGFRGALGETQYF. In DNA form, the CDR3 reads TGCAGTGCTAGAGGTTTTAGGGGGGCGCTGGGAGAGACCCAGTACTTC.

This clonotype was picked up many times. This sequence joins TRBV25-1 and TRBJ2-5; 8 bases agree with TRBD1. Germline V CDR1 and CDR2: MGHDK, SYGVNS. CDR3 length equals 14 residues. V shed 5 bases and J 4 bases; nucleotides not matched to a gene: 6. The CDR3 protein is CASSPGQGGETQYF. The CDR3 DNA is TGTGCCAGCAGTCCTGGACAGGGCGGAGAGACCCAGTACTTC.

The rearrangement uses TRBV6-5 and TRBJ2-6; D tentatively reads TRBD1 or TRBD2 (5 bases each). The V gene lost 4 bases and the J gene lost 0 bases, with 7 bases spanning the gap. The germline V gene encodes CDR1 MNHEY and CDR2 SVGAGI. This CDR3 is 15 amino acids long. This chain's CDR3 is CASSWDGSGANVLTF. The CDR3 bases are TGTGCCAGCAGTTGGGACGGCTCTGGGGCCAACGTCCTGACTTTC.

The CDR3 is CASRRVSLQETQFF. As DNA, the CDR3 is TGTGCCAGCAGGAGGGTCTCGCTTCAAGAGACCCAGTTCTTC. The J gene is TRBJ2-1, the V gene TRBV6-6; perhaps TRBD2 as D (5 bases). Trimming removed 6 bases from V and 13 bases from J, with 22 bases in between. Germline V gives CDR1 MNHNY, CDR2 SVGAGI (reference sequence). This CDR3 spans 14 amino acids.

A few counts support this clonotype. The chain combines TRBV4-1 with TRBJ2-1; 7 bases are a match to TRBD2. This CDR3 spans 16 amino acids. Looked up from germline, CDR1 is MGHRA and CDR2 is YSYEKL. The J segment lost 4 bases and the V segment lost 6 bases, leaving 12 bases of the junction unmatched. The CDR3 region is CASRESGTTPYNEQFF. DNA of the CDR3: TGCGCCAGCAGAGAAAGCGGGACGACCCCTTACAATGAGCAGTTCTTC.

This chain connects TRBV6-6 to TRBJ1-4, with 7 bases that match TRBD1. Trimming at V came to 1 base and at J to 7 bases, leaving 6 bases not matched to a gene. Germline V lookup: CDR1 MNHNY, CDR2 SVGAGI (reference sequence). The CDR3 is 15 amino acids. In nucleotides, the CDR3 is TGTGCCAGCAGTTACTTCGACAGGGAGGGTGAAAAACTGTTTTTT. Protein: CASSYFDREGEKLFF.

The chain carries TRBV15 and TRBJ2-7; D tentatively reads TRBD1 or TRBD2 (5 bases each). Germline V gives CDR1 LNHNV, CDR2 YYDKDF (reference sequence). Trimming pared 0 bases from V and 4 bases from J, leaving 10 bases between. This CDR3 comprises 14 residues. As DNA, the CDR3 is TGTGCCACCAGCAGAGAGAGAGGGGCTTACGAGCAGTACTTC. It codes for CATSRERGAYEQYF.

The V gene is TRBV4-3, the J gene TRBJ2-7, with a weak D call TRBD2 (5 bases). Trimming pared 0 bases from V and 5 bases from J, leaving 17 bases between. This CDR3 has 16 residues. Germline V gives CDR1 LGHNA, CDR2 YSLEER. The CDR3 reads CASSQDPPGIQDEQYF. In DNA form, the CDR3 reads TGCGCCAGCAGCCAAGATCCCCCGGGAATTCAGGACGAGCAGTACTTC.